The T cell receptor (beta chain) described here comes from a study of blood T cell repertoires in COVID-19. Unmatched junction bases numbered 3, after V lost 6 bases and J lost 1 base. Per the germline V gene, CDR1 is SNHLY and CDR2 is FYNNEI. The CDR3 contains 14 residues. Original processing notes: Reference gene primer amplification gave nucleated cell count estimates. Clones were sequenced by immunoSEQ multiplex PCR, and TCRdb holds only the in-frame ones, with some missing. V, J and clone size reflect that table, while D and trimming were determined from the DNA. The data show approximately 21,000 clones, roughly 91% seen once.

The receptor comes from a man between 65 and 85 years old with active COVID-19. Sequenced: peripheral blood. The V call is TRBV2, the J call TRBJ2-1; 7 bases are shared with TRBD1. The CDR3 protein is CASSWDRSYNEQFF. DNA of the CDR3: TGTGCCAGCAGCTGGGACAGATCCTACAATGAGCAGTTCTTC.